Listed below are T cell receptor beta chains from one sample, sequenced in a study of naive and memory T cell subsets. TCRdb redid the calling of the UMI-ligation and nested PCR reads with MiXCR, one entry per CDR3 protein. The repertoire holds more than 95,000 distinct CDR3 sequences, roughly 15% seen once, with around 2.7% in the top ten. Sequencing used naive CD8+ T cells from blood. These receptors came from a human donor in good health. Both conserved end residues are trimmed from each CDR3. The order of the fields is V gene, J gene, CDR3 length, CDR3 protein.

>TRBV23-1|TRBJ2-7|16
ASSRSMTGTGDSYEQY
>TRBV11-2|TRBJ2-3|13
ASSNSGRVSDTQY
>TRBV7-9|TRBJ1-1|12
ASSTEGVNTEAF
>TRBV5-1|TRBJ2-7|11
ASSLGANYEQY
>TRBV12-3/TRBV12-4|TRBJ2-5|14
ASTGDRAGERETQY
>TRBV7-8|TRBJ2-7|13
ASSLGDRGLDEQY
>TRBV2|TRBJ1-2|11
ASSRGSGYGYT
>TRBV4-3|TRBJ1-1|12
ASSQGKGLTEAF
>TRBV4-3|TRBJ2-4|14
ASSQDLGTRITIQY
>TRBV20-1|TRBJ2-3|15
SARDLYREDDTDTQY
>TRBV4-3|TRBJ1-6|17
ASSQDRWVARGEDSPLH
>TRBV12-3/TRBV12-4|TRBJ2-1|13
ASSRAGGGNNEQF
>TRBV10-3|TRBJ2-3|14
AISDGTGVYSDTQY
>TRBV11-3|TRBJ1-1|10
ASSPGDSEAF
>TRBV6-6|TRBJ1-6|12
ASSLRTDNSPLH
>TRBV7-2|TRBJ1-4|13
ASSSTGSQWEKLF
>TRBV6-4|TRBJ2-2|18
ASSDTPGLAGGPDTGELF